A selection of T cell receptor beta chains follows, all from one sample in a study of tumor-infiltrating lymphocytes in primary liver carcinoma. TCRdb itself ran the multiplex PCR reads through MiXCR, one entry per CDR3 protein. The table shows more than 85,000 distinct CDR3 sequences, with 80% to 85% occurring only once. The sample taken for sequencing was liver tumor tissue from sampling region 3. The receptors here all came from a man between 40 and 49 years old with primary liver carcinoma and hepatitis B virus infection. Each CDR3 is given with its conserved first and last residue. D genes are given only for firm matches. The size entry is marked missing in some rows and otherwise reads once, few, many or a size class.

CDR3aa | CDR3nt | abundance | v_gene | d_gene | j_gene
CNGADLRDNEQFF | TGCAACGGCGCTGATCTGAGGGACAATGAGCAGTTCTTC | NA | TRBV29-1 | NA | TRBJ2-1
CTSSQDRTDWGYTF | TGTACCAGCAGCCAAGATCGAACAGACTGGGGCTACACCTTC | NA | TRBV4-2 | NA | TRBJ1-2
CAGSQDRLSTGELFF | TGTGCCGGCAGCCAAGATCGGCTGAGCACCGGGGAGCTGTTTTTT | NA | TRBV14 | NA | TRBJ2-2
CSARRGNRPETQYF | TGCAGCGCCAGAAGGGGCAATCGTCCCGAGACCCAGTACTTC | NA | TRBV29-1 | NA | TRBJ2-5
CASNLAWMPSRRADTGELFF | TGCGCCAGCAACTTGGCCTGGATGCCTAGCAGGAGGGCCGACACCGGGGAGCTGTTTTTT | NA | TRBV5-1 | NA | TRBJ2-2
CVYKDPRDRGFYDYTF | TGTGTCTACAAAGACCCCCGGGACAGGGGGTTCTATGACTACACCTTC | NA | TRBV30 | TRBD1 | TRBJ1-2
CASSSLAGASLEQFF | TGTGCCAGTAGCTCGTTAGCGGGAGCGAGCCTCGAGCAGTTCTTC | NA | TRBV11-2 | TRBD2 | TRBJ2-1
CAISDSSGSTDTQYF | TGCGCCATCAGTGACTCTAGCGGGAGCACAGATACGCAGTATTTT | once | TRBV6-4 | TRBD2 | TRBJ2-3
CTSSLDRRETQYF | TGTACCAGTAGCTTGGATAGGCGAGAGACCCAGTACTTC | NA | TRBV5-4 | NA | TRBJ2-5
CARSLRRNTIYF | TGTGCCAGGAGTTTACGAAGAAACACCATATATTTT | NA | TRBV12-3/TRBV12-4 | NA | TRBJ1-3
CANSRDWGAHQGTQYF | TGCGCCAACAGCCGAGATTGGGGAGCTCACCAAGGGACCCAGTACTTC | NA | TRBV4-1 | NA | TRBJ2-5
CTSSQDSGLGGYTF | TGCACCAGCAGCCAAGATTCAGGTTTGGGGGGCTACACCTTC | few | TRBV4-3 | NA | TRBJ1-2
CASSDHPGTSGNEHFF | TGTGCCAGCAGTGACCACCCCGGGACTAGTGGCAATGAGCACTTCTTC | NA | TRBV6-1 | TRBD2 | TRBJ2-1
CSVAGVDGRSTGTQYF | TGCAGTGTTGCTGGAGTGGACGGACGTAGCACAGGTACGCAGTATTTT | few | TRBV29-1 | NA | TRBJ2-3
CASSESGDCEQCF | TGTGCCAGCAGTGAGAGCGGGGACTGCGAGCAGTGCTTC | NA | TRBV6-1 | TRBD2 | TRBJ2-7
CVSSLGVSNNEQIF | TGTGTCAGCAGTTTAGGCGTCTCGAACAATGAGCAGATCTTC | NA | TRBV11-3 | NA | TRBJ2-1
CASSPVSIYEQYF | TGTGCCAGTAGCCCCGTGTCCATCTACGAGCAGTACTTC | NA | TRBV19 | NA | TRBJ2-7
CASSPVSFFSGANVLSF | TGTGCCAGCAGCCCCGTGTCTTTCTTCTCTGGGGCCAACGTCCTGAGTTTC | NA | TRBV5-4 | NA | TRBJ2-6
CASSSWSGGDTDTQYF | TGTGCCAGCAGCTCGTGGTCAGGAGGAGACACAGATACGCAGTATTTT | NA | TRBV11-2 | NA | TRBJ2-3
CASSLVLAESTDTHYF | TGTGCCAGCAGTCTGGTCCTAGCAGAGAGCACAGATACGCATTATTTT | NA | TRBV12-3/TRBV12-4 | NA | TRBJ2-3
CASSETCSTPDRQYF | TGCGCCAGCAGCGAGACTTGCAGTACGCCAGATAGGCAGTATTTT | NA | TRBV4-1 | NA | TRBJ2-3
CTSNHAGAGRNYGYTF | TGCACCAGCAACCACGCAGGGGCAGGGAGGAACTATGGCTACACCTTC | NA | TRBV4-3 | NA | TRBJ1-2
CANSGGGLIGEAFF | TGTGCCAACAGTGGAGGCGGCTTAATCGGTGAAGCTTTCTTT | NA | TRBV28 | NA | TRBJ1-1
CASSLLDMGYNERFF | TGTGCCAGCAGCTTACTCGATATGGGCTACAATGAGCGGTTCTTC | NA | TRBV6-2/TRBV6-3 | NA | TRBJ2-1
CASSRDPRAGEAFF | TGCGCCAGCAGCCGAGATCCGCGGGCGGGTGAAGCTTTCTTT | once | TRBV4-1 | NA | TRBJ1-1
CASSVVDSSYNEQFF | TGTGCCAGCAGCGTAGTGGACAGCTCCTACAATGAGCAGTTCTTC | few | TRBV9 | NA | TRBJ2-1
CASSLLITSGSGNEEFF | TGCGCCAGCAGCCTTCTGATAACTAGTGGGAGCGGAAATGAGGAGTTCTTC | NA | TRBV4-1 | NA | TRBJ2-1
CASITGMRETHYF | TGTGCCAGTATTACGGGGATGCGGGAGACCCACTACTTC | once | TRBV19 | TRBD2 | TRBJ2-5
CTNSLNRGSNQPQHF | TGTACCAACAGTTTAAATCGGGGTAGCAATCAGCCCCAGCATTTT | NA | TRBV12-3/TRBV12-4 | NA | TRBJ1-5
CASSLWRSSYEQYF | TGTGCCAGCAGCTTATGGAGAAGCTCCTACGAGCAGTACTTT | NA | TRBV5-6 | NA | TRBJ2-7
CANSEADRSSYEQYF | TGTGCCAACAGTGAAGCAGACAGAAGCTCCTACGAGCAGTACTTC | NA | TRBV6-1 | NA | TRBJ2-7
CSVVMVEEEKLFF | TGTAGCGTTGTGATGGTAGAGGAGGAAAAACTGTTTTTT | NA | TRBV29-1 | NA | TRBJ1-4
CRVQREGKQFF | TGCAGAGTTCAGCGGGAAGGTAAGCAGTTCTTC | NA | TRBV29-1 | TRBD2 | TRBJ2-1
CASSRGLGDTGELFF | TGTGCAAGCAGTAGGGGACTAGGCGACACCGGGGAGCTGTTTTTT | NA | TRBV28 | TRBD2 | TRBJ2-2
CASGLETSGGTGELFF | TGTGCTAGCGGCTTAGAGACTAGCGGGGGCACCGGGGAGCTGTTTTTT | once | TRBV11-2 | TRBD2 | TRBJ2-2
CASRADVGETQYF | TGTGCCAGCAGGGCGGATGTGGGGGAGACCCAGTACTTC | many | TRBV2 | NA | TRBJ2-5
CASYVGARAFSVPFF | TGTGCCAGCTATGTGGGGGCGCGTGCGTTTAGCGTACCTTTCTTT | once | TRBV6-1 | NA | TRBJ1-1
CPRSVSFEQFF | TGTCCCAGGAGTGTTAGCTTTGAGCAGTTCTTC | NA | TRBV7-8 | NA | TRBJ2-1
CAISLSLAGSGNTIYF | TGTGCCATCAGCCTCTCCCTGGCAGGGAGTGGAAACACTATATATTTT | NA | TRBV28 | NA | TRBJ1-3
CVSGTRNTVAFF | TGTGTCAGCGGAACACGTAACACTGTAGCTTTCTTT | NA | TRBV6-2/TRBV6-3 | NA | TRBJ1-1
CAIRVPPGTSITSGEQYF | TGTGCCATCAGGGTTCCCCCCGGGACTAGCATTACGTCTGGCGAGCAGTACTTC | NA | TRBV10-3 | TRBD2 | TRBJ2-7
CASIISAVAKDIQYF | TGTGCCAGCATCATTTCGGCGGTAGCCAAAGACATTCAGTACTTC | NA | TRBV11-2 | NA | TRBJ2-4
CASSGVGADNEQFF | TGTGCCAGCAGTGGGGTAGGAGCGGACAATGAGCAGTTCTTC | NA | TRBV5-6 | NA | TRBJ2-1
CVSSLNANKQFF | TGTGTCAGTAGCTTAAATGCCAATAAGCAGTTTTTC | NA | TRBV11-3 | NA | TRBJ2-1
CASSATSGTHNEQFF | TGCGCCAGCAGCGCGACTAGCGGGACCCATAATGAGCAGTTCTTC | NA | TRBV5-1 | TRBD2 | TRBJ2-1
CSVTGTSGSGEYDEQFF | TGCAGCGTGACAGGGACTAGCGGGAGTGGGGAATACGATGAGCAGTTCTTC | NA | TRBV29-1 | TRBD2 | TRBJ2-1
CASSLDMTVNGYTF | TGTGCCAGCAGCCTAGATATGACAGTGAATGGCTACACCTTC | NA | TRBV4-2 | NA | TRBJ1-2
CAVRKGAGKYEQYF | TGTGCTGTACGTAAGGGAGCGGGAAAGTACGAGCAGTACTTC | NA | TRBV28 | TRBD2 | TRBJ2-7
CASSYSVGQCIHNKQFF | TGTGCCAGTAGTTACTCGGTGGGACAGTGCATACACAATAAGCAGTTCTTC | NA | TRBV6-6 | TRBD1 | TRBJ2-1
CSVRGGTETFF | TGCAGCGTGCGGGGTGGCACTGAAACTTTCTTT | NA | TRBV29-1 | NA | TRBJ1-1
CASSLSVSNNDQFF | TGTGCCAGTAGCTTAAGCGTCTCGAACAATGATCAGTTCTTC | NA | TRBV11-3 | NA | TRBJ2-1
CANSYTSAYQQYF | TGTGCCAACAGCTATACTAGCGCCTACCAGCAGTACTTC | NA | TRBV7-8 | TRBD2 | TRBJ2-7